The 28 T cell receptor beta chains below all came from one sample that was sequenced in a study of OX40 agonist ivuxolimab in advanced cancers. Profiling relied on immunoSEQ multiplex PCR, and the TCRdb table lists in-frame clones only, not all of them. The table lists 95,000 to 100,000 clones, 90% of them singletons. Source: CD4+ or CD8+ T cells sorted from blood, taken in a trial of the OX40 agonist ivuxolimab. The receptor set was obtained from an adult with an advanced solid tumor such as melanoma, head and neck, liver or kidney cancer.

The chain uses TRBV10-3 and TRBJ2-3, with 14 bases aligning to TRBD2. The trim removed 0 bases at V and 5 bases at J, leaving 1 base unmatched. The CDR3 covers 16 residues. Germline lookup yields CDR1 ENHRY and CDR2 SYGVKD. This CDR3 is CAISESGLAGEDTQYF. As DNA, the CDR3 is TGTGCCATCAGTGAGTCGGGACTAGCGGGGGAAGATACGCAGTATTTT.

The chain links TRBV10-3 to TRBJ2-2; 7 nucleotides agree with TRBD1. The CDR3 loop spans 15 amino acids. V shed 7 bases and J 0 bases; nucleotides not matched to a gene: 5. The germline CDR1 and CDR2 sequences are ENHRY and SYGVKD. The DNA for the CDR3 is TGTGCCATCACCCGGGACAGCTCGAACACCGGGGAGCTGTTTTTT. It encodes CAITRDSSNTGELFF.

The chain carries TRBV2 and TRBJ2-2, with 12 bases that match TRBD2. V lost 7 bases to trimming and J lost 4 bases; unmatched junction nucleotides: 4. CDR1 and CDR2 (germline): SNHLY, FYNNEI. CDR3 size: 15 residues. The CDR3 nucleotides read TGTGCCAGCAAAGGACTAGCGGGACCCACCGGGGAGCTGTTTTTT. Residues: CASKGLAGPTGELFF.

The genes are TRBV5-4 and TRBJ1-1; no clear D gene. The CDR3 is 14 residues long. The V and J ends lost 2 bases and 6 bases respectively, with 14 bases between them. Germline V lookup: CDR1 SGHNT, CDR2 YYREEE (reference sequence). The CDR3 nucleotides read TGTGCCAGCAGCTTAGGAGAGCGCGACGCTGAAGCTTTCTTT. This encodes CASSLGERDAEAFF.

The rearrangement uses TRBV5-8 and TRBJ2-3; TRBD1 matches 8 bases. This CDR3 has 15 residues. The V gene's germline CDR1 is SGHTS and CDR2 YDEGEE. V gave up 4 bases and J gave up 4 bases; unmatched junction bases: 8. The CDR3 nucleotides are TGTGCCAGCAGCATCAGGGGGCAACTCTCAGATACGCAGTATTTT. Protein product: CASSIRGQLSDTQYF. Using reference TRBV5-8 and TRBJ2-3 for the parts outside the CDR3, the full variable domain is EAGVTQSPTHLIKTRGQQATLRCSPISGHTSVYWYQQALGLGLQFLLWYDEGEERNRGNFPPRFSGRQFPNYSSELNVNALELEDSALYLCASSIRGQLSDTQYFGPGTRLTVL.

V usage is TRBV5-5 and J usage is TRBJ1-1; D might be TRBD1 (6 bases). Deletions cut 4 bases from V and 4 bases from J, with 23 bases between. The CDR3 loop spans 17 amino acids. Germline V gene sequence: CDR1 SGHKS, CDR2 YYEKEE (reference sequence). CDR3 sequence reads: CASSARDTGLGVTEAFF. As DNA, the CDR3 is TGTGCCAGCAGCGCAAGAGACACAGGGTTAGGGGTCACTGAAGCTTTCTTT.

This chain links TRBV9 with TRBJ2-1; unclear D gene. Germline loops: CDR1 SGDLS, CDR2 YYNGEE. This CDR3 has 14 amino acids. The V end was cut by 4 bases, the J end by 3 bases, with 11 bases between. CDR3 sequence (DNA): TGTGCCAGCAGCACCGGGCCGCGCTACAATGAGCAGTTCTTC. Amino acid sequence: CASSTGPRYNEQFF.

J is TRBJ2-7 and V is TRBV9; D is ambiguous. There are 14 residues in the CDR3. V was shortened by 4 bases and J by 2 bases, with 13 bases between the two germline ends. From germline, CDR1 is SGDLS and CDR2 YYNGEE. CDR3 nucleotides: TGTGCCAGCAGCCCCCCAGGTAAACCCTACGAGCAGTACTTC. Its translation: CASSPPGKPYEQYF.

The CDR3, as DNA: TGTGCCAGCAGCTTATCCAGGGGGCCTCAAGAGACCCAGTACTTC. Amino acid sequence: CASSLSRGPQETQYF. This rearrangement joins TRBV7-9 to TRBJ2-5; 8 bases are a match to TRBD1. This CDR3 is built from 15 residues. After removal of 2 bases from V and 2 bases from J, the junction contained 4 bases not matched to a gene. From germline, CDR1 is SEHNR and CDR2 FQNEAQ (reference sequence).

This clone has just one count. The chain recombines TRBV5-6 with TRBJ2-7, with 9 bases lining up with TRBD1. The CDR3 extends over 15 amino acids. V shed 7 bases, J shed 3 bases, and the junction held 11 bases outside the gene matches. From germline, CDR1 is SGHDT and CDR2 YYEEEE. The CDR3 DNA sequence: TGTGCCAGCGTCGGCGGACAGGGGTCAAACTACGAGCAGTACTTC. Translated, it gives CASVGGQGSNYEQYF. The variable domain in full, with the rest retrieved from reference TRBV5-6 and TRBJ2-7, is DAGVTQSPTHLIKTRGQQVTLRCSPKSGHDTVSWYQQALGQGPQFIFQYYEEEERQRGNFPDRFSGHQFPNYSSELNVNALLLGDSALYLCASVGGQGSNYEQYFGPGTRLTVT.

This sequence joins TRBV5-3 and TRBJ2-7; 8 nucleotides agree with TRBD1. TRBV5-3 is known as an ORF, though its function is uncertain. CDR3 size: 15 residues. V was pared by 5 bases and J by 3 bases, with 10 bases of the junction left unmatched. CDR3 in DNA: TGTGCCAGAAGATTTGGACAGGGAAGGTTCTACGAGCAGTACTTC. It is translated as CARRFGQGRFYEQYF.

The V gene is TRBV7-2, the J gene TRBJ2-2; D is possibly TRBD1 (6 bases). The CDR3 loop spans 16 amino acids. V lost 4 bases to trimming and J lost 1 base, with 13 bases between them. CDR1 is SGHTA, CDR2 FQGNSA, per germline. This chain's CDR3 is CASSSRRTENTGELFF. CDR3 DNA: TGTGCCAGCAGCTCGAGACGGACAGAGAACACCGGGGAGCTGTTTTTT.

The count of this clone is one. The gene calls are TRBV5-1 and TRBJ2-3, with TRBD1 matching 9 bases. This CDR3 has 14 residues. V lost 3 bases to trimming and J lost 2 bases; unmatched junction nucleotides: 1. The germline gives CDR1 SGHRS, CDR2 YFSETQ. The CDR3 sequence: CASSWDRATDTQYF. For the CDR3, the DNA is TGCGCCAGCAGCTGGGACAGGGCCACAGATACGCAGTATTTT.

The chain carries TRBV5-6 and TRBJ1-3, with D tentatively TRBD1 (5 bases). CDR3 length equals 15 residues. Trimming removed 0 bases at V and 2 bases at J, with 9 bases between. The V gene's germline CDR1 is SGHDT and CDR2 YYEEEE. The CDR3: CASSLAVGAGNTIYF. The DNA for the CDR3 is TGTGCCAGCAGCTTGGCCGTGGGGGCTGGAAACACCATATATTTT. The full variable domain, completed using reference TRBV5-6 and TRBJ1-3, is DAGVTQSPTHLIKTRGQQVTLRCSPKSGHDTVSWYQQALGQGPQFIFQYYEEEERQRGNFPDRFSGHQFPNYSSELNVNALLLGDSALYLCASSLAVGAGNTIYFGEGSWLTVV.

This sequence joins TRBV29-1 and TRBJ2-1; D unclear. There are 8 residues in the CDR3. V lost 6 bases and J lost 10, with 4 bases in between. The germline gives CDR1 SQVTM, CDR2 ANQGSEA. The CDR3 region has the DNA TGCAGCGTGGAGGAGCAGTTCTTC. It encodes CSVEEQFF.

This chain's CDR3 is CASSLSYRDTQYF. DNA for the CDR3: TGTGCCAGCAGTTTATCTTATCGTGATACGCAGTATTTT. The V gene is TRBV27, the J gene TRBJ2-3; D is ambiguous. CDR3 length: 13 amino acids. V lost 0 bases and J lost 6, with 7 bases in between. CDR1 and CDR2 (germline): MNHEY, SMNVEV (reference sequence).

This clone was detected once. The gene calls are TRBV7-6 and TRBJ2-7; 9 bases map to TRBD2. The J segment lost 0 bases and the V segment lost 5 bases, leaving 5 bases of the junction unmatched. The germline CDR1 and CDR2 sequences are SGHVS and FNYEAQ. The CDR3 consists of 15 residues. The CDR3 here is CASSQTSGVSYEQYF. The CDR3 nucleotides read TGTGCCAGCAGCCAGACTAGCGGAGTCTCCTACGAGCAGTACTTC.

V and J are TRBV21-1 and TRBJ1-5. TRBV21-1 is classified as a pseudogene. There are 18 residues in the CDR3. This CDR3 reads CASSKVSIRVDSNQPQHF. Here the CDR3 DNA reads TGTGCCAGCAGCAAAGTCAGTATCAGAGTAGATAGCAATCAGCCCCAGCATTTT.

The chain is built from TRBV2 and TRBJ1-2; tentatively, D is TRBD1 (5 bases). The CDR3 loop spans 13 amino acids. Trimming took off 4 bases at V and 8 bases at J, with 14 bases between the two ends. Germline lookup yields CDR1 SNHLY and CDR2 FYNNEI. The CDR3: CASSGGTSGGYTF. DNA for the CDR3: TGTGCCAGCAGTGGCGGGACGTCGGGGGGCTACACCTTC.

The CDR3 loop reads CASSQVEQGNYGYTF. Here the CDR3 DNA reads TGTGCCAGCAGCCAAGTAGAACAGGGGAACTATGGCTACACCTTC. The chain links TRBV14 to TRBJ1-2; 7 nucleotides align to TRBD1. V gave up 1 base and J gave up 2 bases; unmatched junction bases: 4. This CDR3 is 15 amino acids long. CDR1 is SGHDN and CDR2 is FVKESK in the germline V gene.

V and J are TRBV19 and TRBJ1-2; 7 bases fit TRBD1. Germline V CDR1 and CDR2: LNHDA, SQIVND (reference sequence). The CDR3 spans 13 residues. With 5 bases clipped from V and 6 bases from J, the junction kept 6 bases outside the gene matches. In nucleotides, the CDR3 is TGTGCCAGTAGTGTGACAGGGACGGATGGCTACACCTTC. This sequence encodes CASSVTGTDGYTF.

The chain is built from TRBV7-9 and TRBJ2-1; 11 bases line up with TRBD2. The CDR3 covers 16 residues. J gave up 4 bases and V 5 bases, and 7 bases lay outside the gene matches. Germline loops: CDR1 SEHNR, CDR2 FQNEAQ (reference sequence). The CDR3 reads CASSLPGTSGYNEQFF. For the CDR3, the DNA is TGTGCCAGCAGCCTACCCGGGACTAGCGGTTACAATGAGCAGTTCTTC.

The CDR3 here is CASSIGSGTNEKLFF. The CDR3 region has the DNA TGTGCCAGTAGTATTGGCTCCGGGACTAATGAAAAACTGTTTTTT. V usage is TRBV19 and J usage is TRBJ1-4, with D uncertain. The CDR3 totals 15 residues. CDR1 and CDR2 from the germline V gene are LNHDA and SQIVND (reference sequence). V lost 3 bases to trimming and J lost 2 bases, with 10 bases between them.

The chain employs TRBV19 and TRBJ1-4, with a tentative D call TRBD1 (6 bases). The V gene lost 3 bases and the J gene lost 5 bases, with 7 bases spanning the gap. Germline CDR1 and CDR2: LNHDA and SQIVND (reference sequence). This CDR3 comprises 13 residues. The CDR3 nucleotides read TGTGCCAGTAGTATGAGGGGGAATGAAAAACTGTTTTTT. This translates into CASSMRGNEKLFF.

The rearrangement joins TRBV9 to TRBJ2-2; a possible D gene is TRBD2 (5 bases). Germline-derived CDR1 and CDR2 are SGDLS and YYNGEE. Deletions cut 5 bases from V and 1 base from J, with 6 bases between. The CDR3 covers 13 residues. CDR3 coding DNA: TGTGCCAGCAGGACTATGAACACCGGGGAGCTGTTTTTT. Protein product: CASRTMNTGELFF.

A word on this clone: Other nucleotide sequences from this sample produce the same CDR3. The V gene is TRBV4-3, the J gene TRBJ2-6, with D tentatively TRBD1 (6 bases). This CDR3 is built from 19 residues. CDR1 and CDR2 (germline): LGHNA, YSLEER. V lost 3 bases to trimming and J lost 0 bases, with 18 bases between them. This CDR3 is CASSQDPWTATSGANVLTF. The CDR3 DNA is TGCGCCAGCAGCCAGGACCCTTGGACAGCGACCTCTGGGGCCAACGTCCTGACTTTC.

The chain has TRBV30 and TRBJ1-1; no reliable D call. V shed 4 bases and J shed 0 bases, with 9 bases lying between them. The CDR3 is made up of 13 amino acids. Germline lookup yields CDR1 GTSNPN and CDR2 SVGIG (reference sequence). In DNA form, the CDR3 reads TGTGCCTGGACCCCGGTCATGAACACTGAAGCTTTCTTT. This translates into CAWTPVMNTEAFF.

The chain uses TRBV9 and TRBJ2-7; no definite D call. Germline CDR1 reads SGDLS; CDR2 reads YYNGEE. V gave up 0 bases and J gave up 1 base, with 8 bases separating them. The CDR3 sequence is 14 residues long. In DNA, the CDR3 is TGTGCCAGCAGCGTAGGCCTCCGGTCCTACGAGCAGTACTTC. This sequence encodes CASSVGLRSYEQYF.